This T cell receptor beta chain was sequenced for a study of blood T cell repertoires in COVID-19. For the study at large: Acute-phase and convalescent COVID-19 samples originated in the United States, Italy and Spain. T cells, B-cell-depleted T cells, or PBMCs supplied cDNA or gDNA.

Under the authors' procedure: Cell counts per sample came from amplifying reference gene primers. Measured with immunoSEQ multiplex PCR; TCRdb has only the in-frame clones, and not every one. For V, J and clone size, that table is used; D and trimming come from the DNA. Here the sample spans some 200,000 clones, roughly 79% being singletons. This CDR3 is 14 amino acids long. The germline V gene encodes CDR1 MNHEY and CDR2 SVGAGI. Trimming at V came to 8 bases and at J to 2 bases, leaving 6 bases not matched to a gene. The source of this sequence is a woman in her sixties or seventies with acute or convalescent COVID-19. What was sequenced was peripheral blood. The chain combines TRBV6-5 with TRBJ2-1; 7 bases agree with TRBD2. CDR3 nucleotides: TGTGCCAGCGGGAGGGCCGGGGCCTACAATGAGCAGTTCTTC. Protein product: CASGRAGAYNEQFF.